This T cell receptor (beta chain) is drawn from a study of blood T cell repertoires in COVID-19 (dated by TCRdb to 2019 to 2021). General notes on the study: Collaborator samples came from the United States, Italy and Spain and covered acute and convalescent phases of COVID-19. The repertoires were made available in a free public database intended to serve as a resource for research on the immune response to SARS-CoV-2. The material from the prospective study consisted of cDNA or gDNA derived from T cells, B-cell-depleted T cells, or PBMCs. The sample metadata nearly always contained a de-identified subject ID, COVID-19 status, age in years and sex. The dataset comprised deeply sampled blood TCRbeta repertoires from subjects exposed to, actively infected with, or recovered from COVID-19. The samples were drawn from two sources: the first 160 participants of the ongoing ImmuneRACE study, and approximately 1,300 subjects contributed by 6 global collaborators. Where HLA class I and class II types were available, the types were taken from metadata supplied by the sample provider, not from assay-based typing.

The collaborating institutions used their own protocols to collect whole blood in K2EDTA tubes. For TCRbeta analysis, collaborator samples were shipped as frozen whole blood, as isolated PBMCs, or as DNA extracted from either sample type. In regard to this clone: There is no known antigen for this receptor. No per-base quality is available; no much larger clone lies one base away.

CDR1 is given as GTSNPN and CDR2 as SVGIG, both from the germline V gene (reference sequence). The junction shows trimming of 4 bases on V and 1 base on J, and the gene matches do not reach 3 bases of it. The CDR3, cysteine through phenylalanine, is 13 amino acids long. Only the CDR3 part of the read is kept: 39 bases, read in frame from the first base. The full study reports these points: The amount of clinical and demographic metadata varied by source and participant and was provided uncurated.

The immunoSEQ Assay, a bias-controlled multiplex PCR, was used to amplify TCRbeta CDR3 regions from genomic DNA. Under the source paper's analysis protocol: Nucleated cell counts per sample were estimated from amplification of reference gene primers within the assay. To quantify the absolute abundance of each unique TCRbeta CDR3 rearrangement, sequence reads were collapsed and filtered. For each sample, productive Simpson clonality was calculated as the square root of Simpson's diversity index over productive rearrangements. The immuneACCESS repertoire file appears here via TCRdb, limited to in-frame rearrangements. These files lack a portion of the clones; in checked studies, under half of the deficit traces to unresolved V genes, and the cause of the others is not known. V and J calls and clone size are those listed in that table; D and trimming were worked out from the DNA. In this sample the table shows 80,000 to 100,000 clones, approximately 86% of which occur a single time. The biggest ten clones account for roughly a sixth of the sample.

The sequencing sample was made of peripheral blood. In this chain, TRBV30 is recombined with TRBJ1-1; 7 nucleotides in the junction match TRBD1. The TCR originated in a woman of 80 years or more with acute or convalescent COVID-19. DNA sequence: TGTGCCTGGACTGACAGGGCGAACACTGAAGCTTTCTTT. Translation gives CAWTDRANTEAFF.